The clone carrying this TCR beta chain appeared a single time. What it binds is unknown. Specified time point: pre-treatment sample, taken before nivolumab and TIL therapy. Most excised metastases sampled were pleural nodules or supraclavicular lymph nodes. The CDR3 has 12 residues. V gave up 7 bases and J gave up 6 bases, with 15 bases separating them. Germline V CDR1 and CDR2: SQVTM, ANQGSEA. The entry originates in a study of TIL therapy for anti-PD-1-resistant metastatic lung cancer. Broader study findings: Many TIL product clones were absent from baseline tumor, suggesting clonal contraction.

Sequencing used immunoSEQ v3. Measured with immunoSEQ multiplex PCR; TCRdb has only the in-frame clones, and not every one. The sample yields about 10,000 clones, about 55% seen once. J is TRBJ1-2 and V is TRBV29-1; D may be TRBD1 (5 bases). The sample consisted of tumor tissue, taken at baseline. This clonotype originated in a person between 25 and 79 years old with non-small cell lung cancer. The CDR3 coding sequence is TGCAGCGCCCTCGGGGGGAATCATGGCTACACCTTC. It encodes CSALGGNHGYTF.